This T cell receptor (beta chain) derives from a study of cytomegalovirus exposure and HLA in healthy donors. Overall study: Under 85% of 398 genotyped donors fell in the Caucasian-associated ancestry cluster. Study findings and constraints: Presence/absence analyses supposed approximately even sequencing depth among donors.

The PCR ran on 60 Vbeta and 13 Jbeta primers. Assay used: immunoSEQ multiplex PCR; TCRdb lists only in-frame clones, some missing. The table includes around 200,000 clones, 70% to 80% detected once. This CDR3 has 17 residues. The germline gives CDR1 GTSNPN, CDR2 SVGIG (reference sequence). The V and J ends lost 0 bases and 3 bases, in that order; junction bases with no gene match: 12. With regard to this clone: Its antigen is unidentified.

This chain links TRBV30 with TRBJ2-7; TRBD2 agrees at 9 bases. Sequenced input: PBMCs. The sequence derives from a woman in her 30s in good health and CMV-seropositive. The CDR3 spells CAWSVGREGDDFYEQYF. The CDR3 nucleotides are TGTGCCTGGAGTGTAGGGCGGGAGGGCGATGACTTCTACGAGCAGTACTTC. The whole variable domain, filled in from reference TRBV30 and TRBJ2-7, reads SQTIHQWPATLVQPVGSPLSLECTVEGTSNPNLYWYRQAAGRGLQLLFYSVGIGQISSEVPQNLSASRPQDRQFILSSKKLLLSDSGFYLCAWSVGREGDDFYEQYFGPGTRLTVT.